These 21 T cell receptor beta chains share one sample of origin, sequenced in a study of blood T cell repertoires in COVID-19. Here immunoSEQ multiplex PCR was the method, and the copy in TCRdb shows in-frame clones only, minus some. The repertoire includes roughly 150,000 clones, roughly 91% of them detected once, and approximately 2.1% sits in the top ten. The specimen was peripheral blood. The receptors were sampled from a man over 45 who had recovered from COVID-19.

The chain uses TRBV18 and TRBJ1-6, with D possibly being TRBD1 (5 bases). Per germline, CDR1 KGHSH and CDR2 LQKENI. V gave up 2 bases and J gave up 8 bases, with 13 bases separating them. The CDR3 spans 15 residues. CDR3 residues: CASSPAEGSDSPLHF. The CDR3 DNA reads as TGTGCCAGCTCACCAGCGGAGGGGTCGGATTCACCCCTCCACTTT.

The chain joins TRBV19 to TRBJ2-1; 16 bases are shared with TRBD2. Germline values: CDR1 LNHDA, CDR2 SQIVND (reference sequence). The CDR3 totals 16 residues. V gave up 7 bases and J gave up 7 bases; unmatched junction bases: 7. CDR3 sequence (DNA): TGTGCCAGTATCAAGGGGACTAGCGGGAGGGTAAATGAGCAGTTCTTC. Translation gives CASIKGTSGRVNEQFF.

The rearrangement links TRBV6-2 or TRBV6-3 to TRBJ2-4; TRBD1 agrees at 10 bases. Germline V gene sequence: CDR1 MNHEY, CDR2 SVGEGT. Trimming took 2 bases from V and 1 from J; bases not matched to a gene: 5. The CDR3 spans 17 residues. In DNA form, the CDR3 reads TGTGCCAGCAGTTACCTCGGGGGACAGGGGGCCAAAAACATTCAGTACTTC. Protein: CASSYLGGQGAKNIQYF.

The chain links TRBV7-7 to TRBJ1-5, with D possibly TRBD1 on 6 matching bases. There are 15 residues in the CDR3. Germline CDR1 and CDR2: SSHAT and FNYEAQ (reference sequence). The ends were cut back, 3 bases at V and 2 bases at J, with 11 bases in the middle. Here the CDR3 DNA reads TGTGCCAGCAGCTTCCGGGACACCCGCAATCAGCCCCAGCATTTT. It specifies CASSFRDTRNQPQHF.

The chain links TRBV7-2 to TRBJ2-7; TRBD2 matches at 7 bases. V shed 5 bases, J shed 3 bases, and the junction held 10 bases outside the gene matches. CDR3 length equals 15 residues. The germline V gene encodes CDR1 SGHTA and CDR2 FQGNSA. CDR3 region: CASSPAWREIYEQYF. CDR3 nucleotides: TGTGCCAGCAGCCCAGCTTGGCGGGAGATCTACGAGCAGTACTTC.

The V and J genes are TRBV7-2 and TRBJ2-3; TRBD2 matches 10 bases. V trimming: 0 bases; J trimming: 6 bases; junction bases outside the gene matches: 6. The germline V gene has CDR1 SGHTA and CDR2 FQGNSA. CDR3 size: 16 residues. CDR3 DNA sequence: TGTGCCAGCAGCTTAGCTAGCGGGAGGACTATGGATACGCAGTATTTT. It encodes CASSLASGRTMDTQYF.

This chain joins TRBV29-1 and TRBJ2-1; 8 nucleotides line up with TRBD2. Germline V gene lookup returns CDR1 SQVTM and CDR2 ANQGSEA. CDR3 size: 15 residues. V lost 1 base to trimming and J lost 3 bases; unmatched junction nucleotides: 5. In DNA, the CDR3 is TGCAGCGTTGAAGGGATAGCGGGGATCTACAATGAGCAGTTCTTC. Amino acid sequence: CSVEGIAGIYNEQFF.

The chain combines TRBV6-5 with TRBJ1-1; 8 bases fit TRBD1. The CDR3 extends over 14 amino acids. J lost 6 bases, V lost 5 bases, and 8 bases had no gene match. From germline, CDR1 is MNHEY and CDR2 SVGAGI. The CDR3 DNA is TGTGCCAGCAGTCCCCGGACAGGGAGCGCTGAAGCTTTCTTT. Protein sequence: CASSPRTGSAEAFF.

The chain joins TRBV7-2 to TRBJ2-7, with D tentatively TRBD2 (6 bases). V lost 3 bases and J 0 bases, leaving 9 bases between the germline ends. CDR3 length equals 14 residues. Germline CDR1 is SGHTA and CDR2 is FQGNSA. The CDR3 bases are TGTGCCAGCAGCTTGGGGACTTCCTCCTACGAGCAGTACTTC. This sequence encodes CASSLGTSSYEQYF.

This chain links TRBV5-6 with TRBJ2-1; perhaps TRBD1 as D (5 bases). Trimming cost V 6 bases and J 2 bases, with 12 bases left between them. In germline, CDR1 is SGHDT, CDR2 YYEEEE. The CDR3 extends over 14 amino acids. The CDR3 nucleotides are TGTGCCAGCACCTCTTGGGGCACCTACAATGAGCAGTTCTTC. Protein sequence: CASTSWGTYNEQFF.

V gene TRBV19 combines with J gene TRBJ1-2; the match to TRBD1 covers 9 bases. The germline CDR1 and CDR2 sequences are LNHDA and SQIVND (reference sequence). The CDR3 extends over 15 amino acids. V lost 3 bases and J lost 4; bases outside the gene matches: 6. The CDR3: CASSIAGTGTYGYTF. DNA for the CDR3: TGTGCCAGTAGTATCGCCGGGACAGGGACCTATGGCTACACCTTC.

This CDR3 is CASSLRTGSNYGYTF. Written as DNA, the CDR3 is TGTGCCAGCAGCTTACGGACAGGGAGTAACTATGGCTACACCTTC. This chain uses TRBV7-9 with TRBJ1-2; TRBD1 matches at 8 bases. Germline lookup yields CDR1 SEHNR and CDR2 FQNEAQ (reference sequence). The CDR3 covers 15 residues. The V segment lost 2 bases and the J segment 1 base; nucleotides outside the gene matches: 3.

The chain combines TRBV7-6 with TRBJ2-3; no firm D call. Germline V gives CDR1 SGHVS, CDR2 FNYEAQ. The CDR3 totals 13 residues. V was pared by 2 bases and J by 6 bases, with 9 bases between. As DNA, the CDR3 is TGTGCCAGCAGCTTAAGTAGGCGGGATACGCAGTATTTT. Residues: CASSLSRRDTQYF.

The chain carries TRBV11-2 and TRBJ1-2, with 8 bases lining up with TRBD1. Looked up from germline, CDR1 is SGHAT and CDR2 is FQNNGV. This CDR3 is built from 16 residues. The junction had 6 bases not matched to a gene; V was cut back by 3 bases and J by 0 bases. The CDR3: CASSFQGAISNYGYTF. The CDR3 DNA is TGTGCCAGCAGCTTTCAGGGGGCCATTTCTAACTATGGCTACACCTTC.

This clone occurred a few times. J is TRBJ1-2 and V is TRBV29-1, with a weak D call TRBD1 (5 bases). Germline V gene sequence: CDR1 SQVTM, CDR2 ANQGSEA. V lost 7 bases and J 3 bases, leaving 15 bases between the germline ends. The CDR3 runs to 13 residues. This chain's CDR3 is CSAENGGDYGYTF. DNA for the CDR3: TGCAGCGCCGAAAACGGGGGTGACTATGGCTACACCTTC.

This chain connects TRBV29-1 to TRBJ2-7; the match to TRBD1 covers 8 bases. The trim removed 4 bases at V and 4 bases at J, leaving 0 bases unmatched. Germline lookup yields CDR1 SQVTM and CDR2 ANQGSEA. CDR3 length: 11 amino acids. CDR3 loop: CSVGTGYEQYF. DNA for the CDR3: TGCAGCGTTGGGACAGGGTACGAGCAGTACTTC.

The rearrangement joins TRBV20-1 to TRBJ1-1; D uncertain. CDR1 and CDR2 (germline): DFQATT, SNEGSKA (reference sequence). The germline V and J ends were trimmed by 5 bases and 10 bases, with 14 bases remaining between them. This CDR3 has 11 residues. In DNA form, the CDR3 reads TGCAGTGCTTGGAGTGAATACGGAGCTTTCTTT. Its protein product is CSAWSEYGAFF.

The chain links TRBV9 to TRBJ1-6, with TRBD1 identical over 9 bases. CDR3 length: 15 residues. Per germline, CDR1 SGDLS and CDR2 YYNGEE. Unmatched junction bases numbered 5, after V lost 3 bases and J lost 7 bases. The CDR3 loop is CASSAPQGANSPLHF. In nucleotides, the CDR3 is TGTGCCAGCAGCGCCCCACAGGGGGCGAATTCACCCCTCCACTTT. The complete variable domain, with remaining parts taken from reference TRBV9 and TRBJ1-6, reads DSGVTQTPKHLITATGQRVTLRCSPRSGDLSVYWYQQSLDQGLQFLIQYYNGEERAKGNILERFSAQQFPDLHSELNLSSLELGDSALYFCASSAPQGANSPLHFGNGTRLTVT.

The chain has TRBV5-1 and TRBJ2-5, with a tentative D call TRBD1 (6 bases). Germline V gene data show CDR1 as SGHRS and CDR2 as YFSETQ. CDR3 length equals 16 residues. Trimming removed 0 bases at V and 1 base at J, with 13 bases between. CDR3 loop: CASSLAARGRQETQYF. The CDR3 DNA reads TGCGCCAGCAGCTTGGCCGCCAGGGGCCGCCAAGAGACCCAGTACTTC.

The chain carries TRBV9 and TRBJ2-3, with D possibly matching TRBD1 (5 bases). The length of the CDR3 is 14 residues. With 0 bases removed from V and 8 bases from J, the gap between germline ends came to 13 bases. Germline V lookup: CDR1 SGDLS, CDR2 YYNGEE. CDR3 in amino acids: CASSVEGTGLTQYF. CDR3 nucleotide sequence: TGTGCCAGCAGCGTAGAGGGCACAGGTCTTACGCAGTATTTT. Based on the CDR3 plus reference TRBV9 and TRBJ2-3, the full variable domain is DSGVTQTPKHLITATGQRVTLRCSPRSGDLSVYWYQQSLDQGLQFLIQYYNGEERAKGNILERFSAQQFPDLHSELNLSSLELGDSALYFCASSVEGTGLTQYFGPGTRLTVL.

The chain carries TRBV5-1 and TRBJ1-6, with 8 bases aligning to TRBD1. There are 12 residues in the CDR3. Looked up from germline, CDR1 is SGHRS and CDR2 is YFSETQ. The V and J ends lost 5 bases and 14 bases, in that order; junction bases with no gene match: 6. The CDR3 nucleotides are TGCGCCAGCAGTAAGGGACAGGCAGCCCTCCACTTT. This sequence encodes CASSKGQAALHF.